The present entry profiles one TCR beta chain with its context. Its antigen remains unknown. The PCR had 60 Vbeta and 13 Jbeta primers. The table came from immunoSEQ multiplex PCR; TCRdb's copy has only in-frame clones and leaves some out. This table holds under 200,000 clones, approximately 72% found once. This sample stems from a study of cytomegalovirus exposure and HLA in healthy donors. CDR3 size: 16 residues. V gave up 5 bases and J gave up 2 bases; unmatched junction bases: 10. Germline V gene data show CDR1 as MNHEY and CDR2 as SMNVEV (reference sequence). Study conclusions and caveats: Across donors, sequencing depth was assumed by presence/absence analyses to be roughly uniform.

The chain couples TRBV27 to TRBJ1-1; 8 nucleotides agree with TRBD1. The sample comprised PBMCs. This TCR was sampled from a man aged 45-60 years in good health and CMV-seronegative. The CDR3 protein is CASSPGDRIDNTEAFF. CDR3 in DNA: TGTGCCAGCAGTCCCGGGGACAGGATAGATAACACTGAAGCTTTCTTT.